Below, 12 T cell receptor beta chains from the same sample are listed, as sequenced in a study of blood T cell repertoires in COVID-19. Sequencing was performed with immunoSEQ multiplex PCR; in TCRdb, only in-frame clones are kept and a portion is missing. The table has roughly 240,000 clones, 80% to 90% seen once. The sample was PBMCs or T cells enriched from blood (not recorded which). All receptors derive from a woman aged 25 to 39 with acute COVID-19.

The chain links TRBV14 to TRBJ2-1; 11 bases agree with TRBD2. The CDR3 contains 16 residues. V shed 2 bases, J shed 2 bases, and the junction held 2 bases outside the gene matches. Germline CDR1 SGHDN, CDR2 FVKESK. In nucleotides, the CDR3 is TGTGCCAGCAGCCAACTACTAGCGGGAGCCTACAATGAGCAGTTCTTC. Translated: CASSQLLAGAYNEQFF.

This clone was recorded only once. This chain links TRBV7-9 with TRBJ2-1; D possibly corresponds to TRBD2 (6 bases). The CDR3 spans 14 residues. The germline V gene encodes CDR1 SEHNR and CDR2 FQNEAQ (reference sequence). V gave up 4 bases and J gave up 10 bases, with 17 bases separating them. The CDR3 spells CASSSRRGPQEQFF. The CDR3 DNA follows: TGTGCCAGCAGCTCCCGGAGGGGACCCCAGGAGCAGTTCTTC.

The chain combines TRBV2 with TRBJ1-1, with no clear D. Per germline, CDR1 SNHLY and CDR2 FYNNEI. CDR3 size: 13 residues. Trimming left V 6 bases short and J 3 bases short, with 11 bases between. CDR3: CASRWEFHTEAFF. CDR3 DNA: TGTGCCAGCAGGTGGGAGTTTCACACTGAAGCTTTCTTT.

V gene TRBV20-1 combines with J gene TRBJ2-7, with D perhaps TRBD1 (7 bases). The CDR3 covers 14 residues. Germline assignment: CDR1 DFQATT and CDR2 SNEGSKA (reference sequence). Trimming pared 3 bases from V and 3 bases from J, leaving 15 bases between. This CDR3 is CSASMGQGGYEQYF. As DNA, the CDR3 is TGCAGTGCTAGTATGGGCCAGGGGGGCTACGAGCAGTACTTC.

Here the CDR3 DNA reads TGTGCCAGCAGCTTAAACGGGAACTATGGCTACACCTTC. Amino acid sequence: CASSLNGNYGYTF. This chain joins TRBV7-6 and TRBJ1-2; no reliable D call. Germline CDR1 is SGHVS and CDR2 is FNYEAQ. V dropped 2 bases and J dropped 2 bases, with 6 bases sitting between them. There are 13 residues in the CDR3.

This sequence joins TRBV7-2 and TRBJ2-1; the D is unclear. The V and J ends lost 4 bases and 8 bases respectively, with 6 bases between them. The CDR3 is made up of 11 amino acids. Germline CDR1 reads SGHTA; CDR2 reads FQGNSA. The DNA of the CDR3 is TGTGCCAGCAGCTCTACCTATGAGCAGTTCTTC. Protein product: CASSSTYEQFF.

The chain employs TRBV5-6 and TRBJ1-1; 9 bases line up with TRBD1. V dropped 3 bases and J dropped 4; count of bases not matched to a gene: 4. Per the germline V gene, CDR1 is SGHDT and CDR2 is YYEEEE. The CDR3 is 14 amino acids. Here the CDR3 DNA reads TGTGCCAGCAGCTGGCAGACAGGGGGCACTGAAGCTTTCTTT. It translates to CASSWQTGGTEAFF.

In regard to this clone: At the DNA level, this CDR3 is encoded by other sequences in the same sample as well. The rearrangement uses TRBV5-5 and TRBJ1-5; TRBD1 matches at 11 bases. Germline values: CDR1 SGHKS, CDR2 YYEKEE (reference sequence). The CDR3 covers 14 residues. Unmatched junction bases numbered 1, after V lost 3 bases and J lost 5 bases. CDR3 region: CASSWTGGDQPQHF. CDR3 nucleotide sequence: TGTGCCAGCAGCTGGACAGGGGGCGATCAGCCCCAGCATTTT. The full variable domain, completed using reference TRBV5-5 and TRBJ1-5, is DAGVTQSPTHLIKTRGQQVTLRCSPISGHKSVSWYQQVLGQGPQFIFQYYEKEERGRGNFPDRFSARQFPNYSSELNVNALLLGDSALYLCASSWTGGDQPQHFGDGTRLSIL.

This rearrangement joins TRBV7-9 to TRBJ2-3, with D maybe TRBD1 (6 bases). The CDR3 loop spans 16 amino acids. The V gene's germline CDR1 is SEHNR and CDR2 FQNEAQ (reference sequence). Trimming took off 6 bases at V and 5 bases at J, with 21 bases between the two ends. The CDR3 is CASSLRWGRNVDTQYF. The CDR3 DNA sequence: TGTGCCAGCAGTTTACGTTGGGGGCGAAATGTAGATACGCAGTATTTT.

CDR3 amino acids: CASSLEGLGVEQYF. The CDR3 DNA sequence: TGCGCCAGCAGCTTGGAGGGACTTGGAGTCGAGCAGTACTTC. The genes are TRBV5-1 and TRBJ2-7, with D possibly being TRBD2 (6 bases). The germline V gene encodes CDR1 SGHRS and CDR2 YFSETQ. The germline V and J ends were trimmed by 0 bases and 6 bases, with 13 bases remaining between them. The CDR3 loop spans 14 amino acids.

The chain couples TRBV18 to TRBJ1-5; 8 nucleotides align to TRBD1. CDR3 size: 16 residues. V shed 3 bases, J shed 2 bases, and the junction held 6 bases outside the gene matches. Germline V CDR1 and CDR2: KGHSH, LQKENI. The CDR3 loop reads CASSPAAGGGNQPQHF. The CDR3 DNA reads as TGTGCCAGCTCACCTGCGGCAGGGGGCGGCAATCAGCCCCAGCATTTT.

The chain is built from TRBV5-5 and TRBJ1-4, with 8 positions matching TRBD1. The CDR3 has 15 amino acids. Trimming cost V 3 bases and J 8 bases; bases outside gene matches: 9. Germline CDR1 is SGHKS and CDR2 is YYEKEE (reference sequence). CDR3 sequence: CASSSQTGVLEKLFF. CDR3 sequence (DNA): TGTGCCAGCAGCTCACAGACAGGGGTGTTAGAAAAACTGTTTTTT.